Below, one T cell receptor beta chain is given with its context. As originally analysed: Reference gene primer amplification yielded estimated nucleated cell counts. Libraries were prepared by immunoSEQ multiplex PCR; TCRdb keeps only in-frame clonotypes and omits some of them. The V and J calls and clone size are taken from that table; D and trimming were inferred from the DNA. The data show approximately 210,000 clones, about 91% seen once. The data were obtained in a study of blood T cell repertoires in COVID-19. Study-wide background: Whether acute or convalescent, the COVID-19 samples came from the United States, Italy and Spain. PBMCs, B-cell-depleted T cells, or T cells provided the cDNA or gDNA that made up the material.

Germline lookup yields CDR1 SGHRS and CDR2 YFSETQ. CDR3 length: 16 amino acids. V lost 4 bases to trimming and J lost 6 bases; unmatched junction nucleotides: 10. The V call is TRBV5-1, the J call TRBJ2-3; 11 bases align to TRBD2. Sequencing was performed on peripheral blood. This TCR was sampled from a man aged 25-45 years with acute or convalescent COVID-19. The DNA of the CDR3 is TGCGCCAGCAGCGTGCTAACTAGCGGGAGCGTTGATACGCAGTATTTT. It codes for CASSVLTSGSVDTQYF.